The next 5 T cell receptor beta chains were all read from a single sample in a study of shared clonotypes between healthy human individuals. Using immunoSEQ multiplex PCR, the repertoire was profiled, and TCRdb retains in-frame clones only, with some absent. The table has approximately 1.5 million clones, 95% to 99% seen once. The sequencing sample was made of naive CD4+ T cells sorted from blood. The sample's subset: CD45RA+ positively selected. The receptors shown here come from a man between 25 and 39 years old in good health.

The chain combines TRBV4-3 with TRBJ1-4; 9 bases are a match to TRBD1. CDR1 is LGHNA and CDR2 is YSLEER in the germline V gene. Trimming at V came to 4 bases and at J to 3 bases, leaving 3 bases not matched to a gene. The CDR3 totals 15 residues. The CDR3 DNA is TGCGCCAGCAGCCTGGGACAGGGCCCTAATGAAAAACTGTTTTTT. Translating gives CASSLGQGPNEKLFF.

The chain uses TRBV2 and TRBJ2-7; perhaps TRBD2 as D (6 bases). This CDR3 has 14 residues. Germline V CDR1 and CDR2: SNHLY, FYNNEI. The V gene lost 8 bases and the J gene lost 4 bases, with 18 bases spanning the gap. CDR3 sequence: CASAPGLGRYEQYF. The CDR3 bases are TGTGCCAGCGCTCCGGGTCTTGGGAGGTACGAGCAGTACTTC.

This chain links TRBV2 with TRBJ2-7; 11 nucleotides match TRBD2. CDR3 length: 17 residues. The V gene end was trimmed by 3 bases and the J gene end by 1 base; junction bases not matched to a gene: 8. Germline CDR1 and CDR2: SNHLY and FYNNEI. CDR3 amino acids: CASSDLAGGWGSYEQYF. The CDR3 DNA follows: TGTGCCAGCAGTGACCTAGCGGGAGGATGGGGTTCCTACGAGCAGTACTTC.

This chain links TRBV7-9 with TRBJ1-4; 9 bases map to TRBD1. The germline V gene encodes CDR1 SEHNR and CDR2 FQNEAQ (reference sequence). J gave up 0 bases and V 3 bases, and 5 bases lay outside the gene matches. The CDR3 spans 17 residues. Written as DNA, the CDR3 is TGTGCCAGCAGCTTCACAGGGGGCCCCACAACTAATGAAAAACTGTTTTTT. It yields the protein CASSFTGGPTTNEKLFF.

This clone was counted once. J is TRBJ2-1 and V is TRBV4-3, with 8 bases lining up with TRBD2. This CDR3 has 15 amino acids. The germline CDR1 and CDR2 sequences are LGHNA and YSLEER. The V and J ends lost 4 bases and 9 bases, in that order; junction bases with no gene match: 11. CDR3 nucleotide sequence: TGCGCCAGCAGCCGAGAGCCGGGACTAGGGGTTGAGCAGTTCTTC. Protein product: CASSREPGLGVEQFF.